The TCR beta chain described here comes from a study of CD8+ T cells in alopecia areata (dated by TCRdb to the late 2010s). At the level of the whole study: Treated patients were enrolled in an open-label pilot trial of oral tofacitinib, 5 to 10 mg twice daily, for moderate-to-severe alopecia areata. Patients stayed on tofacitinib for 6 to 18 months and then had 6 months of follow-up off drug so that delayed response and recurrence could be assessed. For the treated patients, the SALT score, which quantifies what percentage of scalp surface area is affected, served as the measure of disease severity. To study T cell clonal expansion in alopecia areata, the researchers applied high-throughput TCRbeta sequencing to both the C3H/HeJ mouse model and human patients. Human TCRbeta sequencing covered scalp tissue and sorted CD4+ and CD8+ peripheral blood T cells from patchy and totalis/universalis alopecia areata patients and healthy controls. Biopsies were taken from tofacitinib-treated patients at baseline and again at 4 and 24 weeks into treatment, and several of those patients also had a later scalp biopsy. Scalp clonality was compared across normal scalp (n=4), patchy alopecia areata scalp (n=8), and alopecia totalis/universalis scalp (n=8). RNA was extracted with the PAXgene miRNA kit for fixed scalp, the miRNeasy kit for PBMCs, and the RNeasy kit for mouse skin. Amplification of TCRbeta CDR3 regions was done by immunoSEQ multiplex PCR using 35 Vbeta forward primers and 13 Jbeta reverse primers. The paper's findings and limits, for the study overall: Unlike mouse skin, where gammadelta T cells dominate, normal human skin contains resident alphabeta T cells that get sequenced too, which complicates analysis of the scalp TCR repertoire. Because the treated cohort was small and had only one nonresponder, larger studies are needed to examine links between baseline CD8+ expansion and response. With tofacitinib, both scalp clonality and the number of expanded CD8+ clones among the top 100 scalp clones went down significantly. Compared with normal scalp, lesional scalp, particularly in alopecia totalis/universalis, had higher clonality and more expanded CD8+ clones, which suggests antigenic drive. Compared with mice, TCR sequences shared between patients were less clear, possibly partly because of HLA diversity across the patient population. Many expanded lesional clones were found to persist in scalp and blood during tofacitinib treatment, and relapse after treatment cessation may be partly explained by this persistence.

Of note for this clone: Its binding antigen is unknown. Base-call qualities are not available, and no considerably larger clone is one nucleotide away.

Receptors were amplified or captured by the immunoSEQ multiplex PCR assay. For TCR sequencing, RNA was extracted from every sample and reverse transcribed into cDNA to serve as template. SuperScript III was used to make first-strand cDNA, primed with a 2:1 mix of oligo-dT and random hexamers. A synthetic immune receptor repertoire was used to assess amplification bias, and residual bias was removed computationally. Per the authors' processing: Raw reads were preprocessed for error removal, and CDR3 was defined according to IMGT conventions as running from the conserved cysteine to phenylalanine. Clonality was computed by normalizing Shannon entropy by log2 of the number of productive unique TCRs and subtracting the result from 1. CD4 or CD8 identity of scalp clones was inferred by cross-referencing scalp TCRbeta sequences with sorted blood CD4 and CD8 repertoires. Held by TCRdb, this immuneACCESS table contains in-frame sequences only and omits some clones. Under half of the omission traces to an unresolved V gene where checked; the cause of the rest is unknown. That table supplies the V and J calls and clone size; D and trimming were determined from the DNA. The sample table holds approximately 150,000 clones, of which more than 85% were seen once. The ten most abundant clones make up under 15% of the sample.

The time point label on this specimen signifies: about four weeks on oral tofacitinib. This specimen's treatment or condition label, per the study, means: oral pan-JAK inhibitor, 5-10 mg twice daily. Lesional scalp punch biopsies and peripheral blood were obtained from alopecia areata patients. PBMCs were isolated by density centrifugation and stained for CD3, CD4 and CD8, and CD4+ and CD8+ T cells were sorted on a FACSAria. Taken from cysteine to phenylalanine, the CDR3 has 16 residues. CDR3 DNA is the only sequence kept; it has 48 bases, read in frame from the first base. This specimen was CD8+ T cells sorted from blood, taken at week 4, from a patient treated with tofacitinib. This chain joins TRBV21-1 to TRBJ1-2; TRBD1 is the table's D call and was not checked against the DNA. TRBV21-1 corresponds to a pseudogene. The clonotype was recovered from a human donor with alopecia areata. The CDR3: CASSKEGRGRIYGYTF. The nucleotide sequence reads as follows: TGTGCCAGCAGCAAAGAGGGCAGGGGGCGCATCTATGGCTACACCTTC.